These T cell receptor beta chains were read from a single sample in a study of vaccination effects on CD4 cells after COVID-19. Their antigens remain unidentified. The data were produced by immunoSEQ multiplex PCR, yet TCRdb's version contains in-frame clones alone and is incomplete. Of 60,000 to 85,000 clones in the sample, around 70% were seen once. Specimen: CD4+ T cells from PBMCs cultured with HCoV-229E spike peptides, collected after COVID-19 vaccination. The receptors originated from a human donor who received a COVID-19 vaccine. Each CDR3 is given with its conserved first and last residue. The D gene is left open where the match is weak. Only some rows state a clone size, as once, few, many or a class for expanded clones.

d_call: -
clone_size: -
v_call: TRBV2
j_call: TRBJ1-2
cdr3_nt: TGTGCCAGCAGTGAATTTGGGGATTCCTATGGCTACACCTTC
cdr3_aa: CASSEFGDSYGYTF

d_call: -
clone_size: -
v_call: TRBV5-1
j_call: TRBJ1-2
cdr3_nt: TGCGCCAGCAGCGAAGGTTGGTATGGCTACACCTTC
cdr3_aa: CASSEGWYGYTF

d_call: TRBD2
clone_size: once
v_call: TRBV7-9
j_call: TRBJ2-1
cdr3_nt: TGTGCCAGCAGCTTTACTTCCGGCGGGGGGAGGAATGAGCAGTTCTTC
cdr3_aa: CASSFTSGGGRNEQFF

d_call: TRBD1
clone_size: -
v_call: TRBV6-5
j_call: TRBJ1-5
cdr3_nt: TGTGCCAGCACCCAGGGACAGGGAGTACGTCAGCCCCAGCATTTT
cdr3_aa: CASTQGQGVRQPQHF

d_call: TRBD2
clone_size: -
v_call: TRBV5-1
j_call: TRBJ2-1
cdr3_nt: TGCGCCAGCAGCTTGGCCTTAGGCAGCCTCGGACTAGCGGGGGGCTACCGCTCCTACAATGAGCAGTTCTTC
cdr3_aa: CASSLALGSLGLAGGYRSYNEQFF

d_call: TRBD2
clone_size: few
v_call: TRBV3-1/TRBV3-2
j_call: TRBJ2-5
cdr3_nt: TGTGCCAGCAGCCCCGAACTAGCGGGGGAAGAGACCCAGTACTTC
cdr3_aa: CASSPELAGEETQYF

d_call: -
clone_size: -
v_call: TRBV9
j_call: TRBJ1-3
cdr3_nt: TGTGCCAGCAGCGTAAGCGCTTTCTCTGGAAACACCATATATTTT
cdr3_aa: CASSVSAFSGNTIYF

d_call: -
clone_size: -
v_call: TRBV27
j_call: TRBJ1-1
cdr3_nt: TGTGCCAGCAGTCCCAGGGAGGGCACTGAAGCTTTCTTT
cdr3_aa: CASSPREGTEAFF

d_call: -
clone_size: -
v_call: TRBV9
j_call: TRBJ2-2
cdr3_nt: TGTGCCAGCAACAGTCAGCTCACCGGGGAGCTGTTTTTT
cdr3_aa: CASNSQLTGELFF

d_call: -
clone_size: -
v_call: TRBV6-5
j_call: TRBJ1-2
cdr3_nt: TGTGCCAGCACCTGGACAGTGAACTATGGCTACACCTTC
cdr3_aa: CASTWTVNYGYTF

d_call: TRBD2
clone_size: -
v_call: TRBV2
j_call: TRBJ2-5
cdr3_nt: TGTGCCAGCAAGGCGGGGGGGACCCAGTACTTC
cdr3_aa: CASKAGGTQYF

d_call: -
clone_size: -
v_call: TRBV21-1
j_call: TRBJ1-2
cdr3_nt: TGTGCCAGCAGCAAAGTAAACCACCCCGGGTCGGCTGGCTACACCTTC
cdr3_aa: CASSKVNHPGSAGYTF

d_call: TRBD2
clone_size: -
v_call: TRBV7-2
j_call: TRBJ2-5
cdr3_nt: TGTGCCAGCAGCTTAGCAGTACGGGGGGGCAGGGAGACCCAGTACTTC
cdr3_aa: CASSLAVRGGRETQYF

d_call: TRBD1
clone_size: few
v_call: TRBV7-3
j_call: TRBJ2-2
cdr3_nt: TGTGCCAGCAGCGTGGGACAGGGGACCGGGGAGCTGTTTTTT
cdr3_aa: CASSVGQGTGELFF

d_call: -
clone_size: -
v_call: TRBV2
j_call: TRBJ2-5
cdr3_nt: TGTGCCAGCAGTTTACTGACCGTGAGAGAGACCCAGTACTTC
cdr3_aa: CASSLLTVRETQYF